This T cell receptor beta chain was observed in a study of CD4+ T cells in melanoma. Study observations and caveats: Neoantigen-specific CD4+ T cells in melanoma reportedly had diverse differentiation states. CD8+ T cell, macrophage and B cell function reportedly correlated with neoantigen-specific CD4+ T cells.

V was pared by 5 bases and J by 4 bases, with 14 bases between. The CDR3 consists of 13 residues. Looked up from germline, CDR1 is SQVTM and CDR2 is ANQGSEA. Regarding this clone: Its antigen is unknown.

Assay used: immunoSEQ multiplex PCR; TCRdb lists only in-frame clones, some missing. The sample consists of 11,000 or so clones, nearly 70% of them appearing once. The chain employs TRBV29-1 and TRBJ1-2; possibly TRBD1 for D (5 bases). This sequence was found in a human donor with melanoma. Sequenced material: cells from a culture (not recorded whether cultured in vitro). The CDR3 here is CSVRGGKSYGYTF. CDR3 nucleotides: TGCAGCGTTCGGGGGGGGAAGTCCTATGGCTACACCTTC.